What follows are 21 T cell receptor beta chains derived from one specimen sequenced in a study of shared clonotypes between healthy human individuals (dated by TCRdb to between 2020 and 2021). Library preparation used the immunoSEQ multiplex PCR assay. TCRdb mirrors the immuneACCESS table, restricted to in-frame sequences. Some clones are absent from its copies; in checked studies, under half trace to an unresolved V gene, and the reason for the others is unknown. This sample lists about 2 million clones; 95% were detected once. The ten largest clones take up 0.13% of the sample. The sample taken for sequencing was naive CD4+ T cells sorted from blood. According to the study, the label for this sample's cell subset or site signals: CD45RA+ positively selected. All receptors come from a man younger than 35 in good health.

In regard to this clone: Other nucleotide sequences from this sample produce the same CDR3. The chain employs TRBV6-5 and TRBJ2-7; D is perhaps TRBD2 (5 bases). This CDR3 has 15 residues. The germline CDR1 and CDR2 sequences are MNHEY and SVGAGI. V was shortened by 0 bases and J by 0 bases, with 9 bases between the two germline ends. CDR3 bases: TGTGCCAGCAGTTACTCATCTCGGGGCTCCTACGAGCAGTACTTC. Translating it yields CASSYSSRGSYEQYF.

The chain has TRBV2 and TRBJ1-4; 11 positions agree with TRBD1. The CDR3 is made up of 15 amino acids. Germline CDR1 is SNHLY and CDR2 is FYNNEI. The V and J ends lost 4 bases and 6 bases, in that order; junction bases with no gene match: 4. CDR3 in DNA: TGTGCCAGCAGTGTCCGGACAGGGGGCTATGAAAAACTGTTTTTT. Translation gives CASSVRTGGYEKLFF.

In regard to this clone: Within the sample, other DNA sequences also encode this same CDR3. The chain combines TRBV28 with TRBJ1-5; D ambiguous. The V gene lost 6 bases and the J gene lost 5 bases, with 5 bases spanning the gap. CDR1 is MDHEN, CDR2 SYDVKM, per germline. The CDR3 contains 11 residues. Written as DNA, the CDR3 is TGTGCCAGCAGAAGTGATCAGCCCCAGCATTTT. It translates to CASRSDQPQHF.

The chain has TRBV30 and TRBJ1-5, with D maybe TRBD1 (5 bases). CDR1 is GTSNPN and CDR2 is SVGIG in the germline V gene (reference sequence). The V end was cut by 0 bases, the J end by 3 bases, with 12 bases between. The CDR3 runs 15 residues. DNA for the CDR3: TGTGCCTGGAGTGTAGGAGGCAGGGCCAATCAGCCCCAGCATTTT. This translates into CAWSVGGRANQPQHF.

This sequence joins TRBV28 and TRBJ1-2; D gene uncertain. Germline V gene data show CDR1 as MDHEN and CDR2 as SYDVKM. V was shortened by 5 bases and J by 8 bases, with 12 bases between the two germline ends. The CDR3 loop spans 12 amino acids. Here the CDR3 DNA reads TGTGCCAGCAGTGGGCGGTCTCAGGGCTACACCTTC. Amino acids: CASSGRSQGYTF.

The rearrangement links TRBV5-1 to TRBJ2-3, with D tentatively TRBD1 or TRBD2 (6 bases each). CDR1 is SGHRS, CDR2 YFSETQ, per germline. CDR3 length: 14 amino acids. V dropped 3 bases and J dropped 6 bases, with 14 bases sitting between them. For the CDR3, the DNA is TGCGCCAGCAGCTCCGGGGGCGGGGCGGATACGCAGTATTTT. As protein: CASSSGGGADTQYF.

The rearrangement uses TRBV7-2 and TRBJ2-7; D may be TRBD2 (6 bases). The CDR3 sequence is 15 residues long. Between the trimmed V and J ends, which lost 1 base and 5 bases, there was a span of 15 bases. In germline, CDR1 is SGHTA, CDR2 FQGNSA. The CDR3 is CASSLGSLARNEQYF. CDR3 in DNA: TGTGCCAGCAGCTTAGGGTCTCTAGCGAGGAACGAGCAGTACTTC.

The CDR3 spells CASSTIAGPYEQYF. CDR3 bases: TGTGCCAGCAGTACTATAGCGGGCCCCTACGAGCAGTACTTC. This rearrangement joins TRBV7-2 to TRBJ2-7; 7 nucleotides match TRBD2. This CDR3 has 14 residues. Trimming took 6 bases from V and 2 from J; bases not matched to a gene: 7. Germline loops: CDR1 SGHTA, CDR2 FQGNSA.

The chain joins TRBV7-9 to TRBJ1-2; D ambiguous. This CDR3 is 10 amino acids long. The V gene lost 5 bases and the J gene lost 6 bases, with 4 bases spanning the gap. Germline loops: CDR1 SEHNR, CDR2 FQNEAQ (reference sequence). The CDR3 DNA follows: TGTGCCAGCAGCCCTAATGGCTACACCTTC. Its translation is CASSPNGYTF.

The rearrangement joins TRBV18 to TRBJ2-7, with D perhaps TRBD1 or TRBD2 (5 bases each). V was pared by 6 bases and J by 0 bases, with 12 bases between. CDR1 is KGHSH, CDR2 LQKENI, per germline. The CDR3 consists of 14 residues. This CDR3 is CASSLGRSSYEQYF. The CDR3 DNA reads as TGTGCCAGCTCCCTGGGACGGAGCTCCTACGAGCAGTACTTC. The full variable domain, completed using reference TRBV18 and TRBJ2-7, is NAGVMQNPRHLVRRRGQEARLRCSPMKGHSHVYWYRQLPEEGLKFMVYLQKENIIDESGMPKERFSAEFPKEGPSILRIQQVVRGDSAAYFCASSLGRSSYEQYFGPGTRLTVT.

J is TRBJ2-7 and V is TRBV27; 7 bases fit TRBD1. The germline gives CDR1 MNHEY, CDR2 SMNVEV (reference sequence). The trim removed 4 bases at V and 5 bases at J, leaving 8 bases unmatched. The CDR3 sequence is 14 residues long. CDR3 in amino acids: CASSSTMTGHEQYF. The CDR3 nucleotides are TGTGCCAGCAGTTCGACCATGACAGGGCACGAGCAGTACTTC.

A remark on this clone: Other DNA sequences in the same sample also yield this CDR3. This chain connects TRBV6-5 to TRBJ1-6; weak D call: TRBD1 (5 bases). The germline V gene has CDR1 MNHEY and CDR2 SVGAGI. The CDR3 sequence is 14 residues long. Trimming shortened V by 3 bases and J by 9 bases, and 12 bases separated the two germline ends. DNA of the CDR3: TGTGCCAGCAGTTATGGCCAGGGAGGTTCACCCCTCCACTTT. Protein sequence: CASSYGQGGSPLHF.

The chain couples TRBV10-3 to TRBJ2-1; the match to TRBD2 covers 8 bases. V shed 3 bases and J 4 bases; nucleotides not matched to a gene: 5. The CDR3 spans 15 residues. Looked up from germline, CDR1 is ENHRY and CDR2 is SYGVKD. The CDR3 bases are TGTGCCATCAGTGAATGGGTAGCGGGGTACAATGAGCAGTTCTTC. It encodes CAISEWVAGYNEQFF.

Concerning this clone itself: Sequence at one end of the junction differs from germline and may be a read error. The rearrangement joins TRBV7-7 to TRBJ1-5; D is unresolved. The CDR3 spans 16 residues. In germline, CDR1 is SSHAT, CDR2 FNYEAQ (reference sequence). CDR3 DNA sequence: TGTGCTAGCAGCTTTCTCTGCGTGGCTAGCAATCAGCCCCAGCATTTT. Translated: CASSFLCVASNQPQHF.

The chain links TRBV27 to TRBJ1-4, with D uncertain. The germline CDR1 and CDR2 sequences are MNHEY and SMNVEV (reference sequence). V lost 6 bases and J 3 bases, leaving 14 bases between the germline ends. The CDR3 is made up of 15 amino acids. In nucleotides, the CDR3 is TGTGCCAGCAGGCGACAATTAGCGGCTAATGAAAAACTGTTTTTT. Translation gives CASRRQLAANEKLFF.

V usage is TRBV18 and J usage is TRBJ2-7; 9 nucleotides match TRBD1. The CDR3 extends over 13 amino acids. Trimming removed 3 bases from V and 7 bases from J; junction bases left unmatched: 4. CDR1 and CDR2 from the germline V gene are KGHSH and LQKENI. CDR3 in DNA: TGTGCCAGCTCACCGGGACAGGGCGAGGAGCAGTACTTC. This gives the protein CASSPGQGEEQYF.

Concerning this clone itself: The sample has other DNA sequences that encode this CDR3 too. This chain links TRBV6-5 with TRBJ2-7; D perhaps matches TRBD2 (5 bases). The CDR3 consists of 13 residues. Germline V lookup: CDR1 MNHEY, CDR2 SVGAGI. Trimming shortened V by 0 bases and J by 4 bases, and 7 bases separated the two germline ends. The DNA for the CDR3 is TGTGCCAGCAGTTACTCGGGAGAATACGAGCAGTACTTC. Translation gives CASSYSGEYEQYF.

V gene TRBV10-3 combines with J gene TRBJ1-1, with D hard to call. Trimming took 3 bases from V and 0 from J, leaving 14 bases between them. CDR1 and CDR2 from the germline V gene are ENHRY and SYGVKD. CDR3 length: 16 amino acids. The CDR3 DNA reads TGTGCCATCAGTGACCCCATGCGGGGTCTGAACACTGAAGCTTTCTTT. It translates to CAISDPMRGLNTEAFF.

The count of this clone is one. The chain combines TRBV28 with TRBJ2-7; TRBD1 aligns across 7 bases. V shed 3 bases, J shed 1 base, and the junction held 6 bases outside the gene matches. The germline gives CDR1 MDHEN, CDR2 SYDVKM. The CDR3 has 15 amino acids. DNA of the CDR3: TGTGCCAGCAGTTTTAACCGGGACAGTTCCTACGAGCAGTACTTC. Its protein is CASSFNRDSSYEQYF. The variable domain in full, with the rest retrieved from reference TRBV28 and TRBJ2-7, is DVKVTQSSRYLVKRTGEKVFLECVQDMDHENMFWYRQDPGLGLRLIYFSYDVKMKEKGDIPEGYSVSREKKERFSLILESASTNQTSMYLCASSFNRDSSYEQYFGPGTRLTVT.

The genes are TRBV27 and TRBJ1-5; D not certain. The CDR3 runs to 15 residues. V was cut by 5 bases and J by 4 bases, with 15 bases left in between. CDR1 is MNHEY, CDR2 SMNVEV, per germline (reference sequence). This CDR3 reads CASSADNSLNQPQHF. CDR3 sequence (DNA): TGTGCCAGCAGTGCAGACAATTCCCTGAATCAGCCCCAGCATTTT.

In its sample, this clone was seen once. V gene TRBV11-2 combines with J gene TRBJ1-5; tentatively, D is TRBD1 (5 bases). V dropped 5 bases and J dropped 4 bases, with 12 bases sitting between them. CDR3 length: 14 residues. CDR1 and CDR2 from the germline V gene are SGHAT and FQNNGV. CDR3 DNA sequence: TGTGCCAGCAGCCCCGACAGCGTTAATCAGCCCCAGCATTTT. Encoded protein: CASSPDSVNQPQHF.